Listed below are T cell receptor beta chains from one sample, sequenced in a study of blood T cell repertoires in COVID-19. The table came from immunoSEQ multiplex PCR; TCRdb's copy has only in-frame clones and leaves some out. The sample has hundreds of thousands of clones, more than 70% seen once. Sequencing was done on a sample of peripheral blood. These receptors all come from a woman aged 55-75 years with COVID-19, enrolled during active disease. Both conserved end residues are part of each CDR3. A D gene is named only where the DNA matches it firmly. Expanded clones are given a class, and other clones once, few, many or no size at all.

TRBJ1-2,TRBV5-1,.,.,TGCGCCAGCAGCTTGGGGTTGGCAGGGCAGGGCTATGGCTACACCTTC,CASSLGLAGQGYGYTF
TRBJ1-1,TRBV6-5,once,TRBD1,TGTGCCAGCAGGGTACAGGGGGGGAATACTGAAGCTTTCTTT,CASRVQGGNTEAFF
TRBJ2-1,TRBV5-4,.,TRBD2,TGTGCCAGCAGCTCGGGCCCACCGGGACTAGCGGGGGGGCAGCAGTTCTTC,CASSSGPPGLAGGQQFF
TRBJ2-3,TRBV5-6,.,TRBD1,TGTGCCAGCAGCACAACAGGGGGCGTTCCCTTGTTCGAGTATTTT,CASSTTGGVPLFEYF
TRBJ1-1,TRBV11-2,.,.,TGTGCCAGCAGCTTAACGGGAGGATACACTGAAGCTTTCTTT,CASSLTGGYTEAFF
TRBJ1-5,TRBV9,.,.,TGTGCCAGCAGCGTAGCGGGCAATCAGCCCCAGCATTTT,CASSVAGNQPQHF
TRBJ2-1,TRBV30,.,TRBD2,TGTGCCTGGAGTCCCAGCGGGGGCTCCTACAATGAGCAGTTCTTC,CAWSPSGGSYNEQFF
TRBJ1-2,TRBV18,.,.,TGTGCCAGCTCACCTCCTGTCCCGGATGGCTACACCTTC,CASSPPVPDGYTF
TRBJ2-3,TRBV27,.,TRBD2,TGTGCCAGCAGTCCCCGGGCTAGCGGGGGGTCTAGCACAGATACGCAGTATTTT,CASSPRASGGSSTDTQYF
TRBJ2-1,TRBV3-1/TRBV3-2,.,TRBD2,TGTGCCAGCAATATGGTAGCGGGCAATGAGCAGTTCTTC,CASNMVAGNEQFF
TRBJ1-4,TRBV2,.,.,TGTGCCAGCACGGGGAGCGGGGAAAAACTGTTTTTT,CASTGSGEKLFF
TRBJ2-1,TRBV28,.,.,TGTGCCAGCAGTTTTCGTGGGAGTGAGCAGTTCTTC,CASSFRGSEQFF
TRBJ2-7,TRBV5-1,.,TRBD1,TGCGCCAGCAGCCGGGACAGCTTAGGACCCTACGAGCAGTACTTC,CASSRDSLGPYEQYF